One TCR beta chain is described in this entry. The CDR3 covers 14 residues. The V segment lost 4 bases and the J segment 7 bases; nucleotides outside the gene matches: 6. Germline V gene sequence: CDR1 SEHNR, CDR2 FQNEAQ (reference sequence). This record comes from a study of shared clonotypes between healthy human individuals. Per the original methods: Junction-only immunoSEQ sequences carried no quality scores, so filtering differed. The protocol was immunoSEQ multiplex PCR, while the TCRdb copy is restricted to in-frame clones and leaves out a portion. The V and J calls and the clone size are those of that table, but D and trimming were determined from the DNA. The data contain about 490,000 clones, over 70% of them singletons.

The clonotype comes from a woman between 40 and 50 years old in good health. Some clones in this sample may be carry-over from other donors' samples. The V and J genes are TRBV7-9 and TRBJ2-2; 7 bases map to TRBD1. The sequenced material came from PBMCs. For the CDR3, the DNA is TGTGCCAGCAGCTCGACAGGGAAGGGCGGGGAGCTGTTTTTT. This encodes CASSSTGKGGELFF. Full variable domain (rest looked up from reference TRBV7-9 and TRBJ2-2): DTGVSQNPRHKITKRGQNVTFRCDPISEHNRLYWYRQTLGQGPEFLTYFQNEAQLEKSRLLSDRFSAERPKGSFSTLEIQRTEQGDSAMYLCASSSTGKGGELFFGEGSRLTVL.